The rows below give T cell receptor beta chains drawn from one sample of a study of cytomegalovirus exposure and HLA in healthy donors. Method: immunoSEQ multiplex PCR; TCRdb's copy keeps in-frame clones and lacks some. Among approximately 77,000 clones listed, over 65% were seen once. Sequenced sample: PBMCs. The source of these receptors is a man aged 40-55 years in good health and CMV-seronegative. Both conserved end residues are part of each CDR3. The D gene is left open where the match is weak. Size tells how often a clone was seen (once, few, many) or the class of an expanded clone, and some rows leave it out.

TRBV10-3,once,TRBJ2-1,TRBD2,TGTGCCATCAGGCGGGAGGTCGGCGGTGAGCAGTTCTTC,CAIRREVGGEQFF
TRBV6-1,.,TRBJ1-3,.,TGTGCCTCGGCACTGGGGCCAGGAAACACCATATATTTT,CASALGPGNTIYF
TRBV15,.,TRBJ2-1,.,TGTGCCACCAGCGGGCCTGTCCTGGGCTCCTACAATGAGCAGTTCTTC,CATSGPVLGSYNEQFF
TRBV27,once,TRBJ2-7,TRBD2,TGTGCCAGCAGGCTAAGCGGGAGCTACGAGCAGTACTTC,CASRLSGSYEQYF
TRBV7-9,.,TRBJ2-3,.,TGTGCCAGCAGCTTAAGGCTACAGTTCACAGATACGCAGTATTTT,CASSLRLQFTDTQYF
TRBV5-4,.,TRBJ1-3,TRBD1,TGTGCCAGCAGCCCGGGACAGGGGGCTGGAAACACCATATATTTT,CASSPGQGAGNTIYF
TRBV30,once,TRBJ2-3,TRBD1,TGTGCCTGGGCCGGGACAGGGTACACAGATACGCAGTATTTT,CAWAGTGYTDTQYF
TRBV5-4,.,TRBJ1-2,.,TGTGCCAGCAGCTTTGACAGTAACTATGGCTACACCTTC,CASSFDSNYGYTF
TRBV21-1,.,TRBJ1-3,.,TGTGCCAGCAGCACCCGAAGCTCCTCTGGAAACACCATATATTTT,CASSTRSSSGNTIYF
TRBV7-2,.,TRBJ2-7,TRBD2,TGTGCCAGCAGCTTCGGCGGGAGGGCCCACTACGAGCAGTACTTC,CASSFGGRAHYEQYF
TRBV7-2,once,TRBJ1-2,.,TGTGCTCTAAAGGGGGGAGGGAACCGCTATGGCTACACCTTC,CALKGGGNRYGYTF
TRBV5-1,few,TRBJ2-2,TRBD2,TGCGCCAGCAGCGGGCTAGCGGGAGGAAACACCGGGGAGCTGTTTTTT,CASSGLAGGNTGELFF
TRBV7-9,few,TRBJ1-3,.,TGTGCCAGCAGCTTGACTGTGGGAAACACCATATATTTT,CASSLTVGNTIYF
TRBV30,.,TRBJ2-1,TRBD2,TGTGCCTGGAATCGGCCGGGACTAGCGGGGTACAATGAGCAGTTCTTC,CAWNRPGLAGYNEQFF
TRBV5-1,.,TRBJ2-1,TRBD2,TGCGCCAGCAGCGATTACGGACTAGCGGAAAATGAGCAGTTCTTC,CASSDYGLAENEQFF
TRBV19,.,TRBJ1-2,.,TGTGCCAGTAGTTCGATGGCCACCACCTATGGCTACACCTTC,CASSSMATTYGYTF
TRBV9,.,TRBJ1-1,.,TGTGCCAGCAGCGTAGATGCGTTGGACAGCAAAGCTTTCTTT,CASSVDALDSKAFF
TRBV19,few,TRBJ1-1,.,TGTGCCAGTAGTGCGTTGCTAGGGGTGCGGAACACTGAAGCTTTCTTT,CASSALLGVRNTEAFF
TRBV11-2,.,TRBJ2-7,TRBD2,TGTGCCAGCAGCTTAGTAGCGGGAGGCCACTACGAGCAGTACTTC,CASSLVAGGHYEQYF
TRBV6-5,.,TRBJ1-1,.,TGTGCCAGCAGTTCCCGGGTGAACACTGAAGCTTTCTTT,CASSSRVNTEAFF
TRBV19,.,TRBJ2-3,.,TGTGCCAGTAGTATAGTTAGCCAGCTCACAGATACGCAGTATTTT,CASSIVSQLTDTQYF
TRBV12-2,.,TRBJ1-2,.,TGTGCAAGTCGCTTAGCAAATGACAGGTTAGCAAACTATGGCTACACCTTC,CASRLANDRLANYGYTF
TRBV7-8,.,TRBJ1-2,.,TGTGCCAGCAGCTTATCAGGGGTGGACTACACCTTC,CASSLSGVDYTF
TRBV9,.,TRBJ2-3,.,TGTGCCAGCAGCCCTTACACAGATACGCAGTATTTT,CASSPYTDTQYF
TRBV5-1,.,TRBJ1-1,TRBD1,TGCGCCAGCAGCTTGAAAGCGACAGGGAACTCTGAAGCTTTCTTT,CASSLKATGNSEAFF
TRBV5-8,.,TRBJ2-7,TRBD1,TGTGCCAGCAGCTTGGTGGGGACAGGGGCCTGCGAGCAGTACTTC,CASSLVGTGACEQYF
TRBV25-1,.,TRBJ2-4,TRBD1,TGTGCCAGCAGCGATTCAGGGGGCCTAGCCAAAAACATTCAGTACTTC,CASSDSGGLAKNIQYF
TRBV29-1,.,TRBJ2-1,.,TGCAGCGTTGCTCAGGGTGTGAGCTCCTACAATGAGCAGTTCTTC,CSVAQGVSSYNEQFF
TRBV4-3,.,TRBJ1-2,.,TGCGCCAGCAGCCAAGATGGAAGGGGGAACTATGGCTACACCTTC,CASSQDGRGNYGYTF
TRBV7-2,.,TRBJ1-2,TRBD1,TGTGCCAGCAGCTTAGGGACAGGGAACTATGGCTACACCTTC,CASSLGTGNYGYTF
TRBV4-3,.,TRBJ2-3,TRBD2,TGCGCCAGCAGCCCGGGACTAGCGGGAGATACGCAGTATTTT,CASSPGLAGDTQYF
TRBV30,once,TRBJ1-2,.,TGTGCCTGGAGGGGGGTTTTCAGGGGATATGGCTACACCTTC,CAWRGVFRGYGYTF
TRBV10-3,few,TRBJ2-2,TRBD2,TGTGCCATCAGTGGACTAGCGGGAGTACAGACCGGGGAGCTGTTTTTT,CAISGLAGVQTGELFF